This T cell receptor (beta chain) was recovered during a study of CD8+ T cells in alopecia areata. Turning to the study itself: At a dose of 5 to 10 mg twice daily, oral tofacitinib was given to treated patients.

General observations from the study: Resident alphabeta T cells of normal skin are also sequenced in scalp samples.

As the sequencing template, cDNA was produced by extracting RNA and reverse transcribing it. Here immunoSEQ multiplex PCR was the method, and the copy in TCRdb shows in-frame clones only, minus some. The table lists about 69,000 clones, approximately 60% of them singletons, with approximately 19% in the top ten. Per germline, CDR1 MNHEY and CDR2 SVGAGI. The ends lost 3 bases at V and 10 bases at J; junction bases unmatched: 8. The CDR3 consists of 16 residues. Collection of lesional scalp punch biopsies and peripheral blood was performed in alopecia areata patients. Notes on this clone: Its cognate antigen is unknown.

This TCR was recovered from a human donor with alopecia areata. Specimen: CD8+ T cells sorted from blood, collected at week 0. The chain has TRBV6-5 and TRBJ2-1; the match to TRBD2 covers 14 bases. As DNA, the CDR3 is TGTGCCAGCAGTTATCGACTAGCGGGGGGGCCGTTGGAGCAGTTCTTC. This sequence encodes CASSYRLAGGPLEQFF.